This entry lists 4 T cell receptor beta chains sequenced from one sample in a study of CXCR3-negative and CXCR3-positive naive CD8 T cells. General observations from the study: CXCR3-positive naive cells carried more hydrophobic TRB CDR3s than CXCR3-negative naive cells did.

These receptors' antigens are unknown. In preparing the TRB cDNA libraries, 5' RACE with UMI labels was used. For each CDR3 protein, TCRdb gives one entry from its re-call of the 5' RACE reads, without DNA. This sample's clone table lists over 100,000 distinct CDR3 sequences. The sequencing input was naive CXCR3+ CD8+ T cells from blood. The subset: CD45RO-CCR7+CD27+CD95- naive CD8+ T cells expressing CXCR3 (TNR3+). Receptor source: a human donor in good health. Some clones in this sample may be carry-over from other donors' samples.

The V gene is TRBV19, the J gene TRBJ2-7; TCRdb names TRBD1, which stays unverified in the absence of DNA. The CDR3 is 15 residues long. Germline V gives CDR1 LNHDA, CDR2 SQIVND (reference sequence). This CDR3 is CASSIGTGHRYEQYF.

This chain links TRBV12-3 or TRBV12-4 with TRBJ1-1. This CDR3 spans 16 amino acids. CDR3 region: CASSLRVGFMNTEAFF.

The CDR3 loop is CASSSWDSSSGANVLTF. This chain connects TRBV6-6 to TRBJ2-6; TCRdb calls TRBD2, which cannot be checked without DNA. The germline V gene has CDR1 MNHNY and CDR2 SVGAGI (reference sequence). The length of the CDR3 is 17 residues.

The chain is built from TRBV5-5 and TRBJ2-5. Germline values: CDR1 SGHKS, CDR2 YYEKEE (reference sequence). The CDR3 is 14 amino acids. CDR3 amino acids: CASSLYSSSETQYF.